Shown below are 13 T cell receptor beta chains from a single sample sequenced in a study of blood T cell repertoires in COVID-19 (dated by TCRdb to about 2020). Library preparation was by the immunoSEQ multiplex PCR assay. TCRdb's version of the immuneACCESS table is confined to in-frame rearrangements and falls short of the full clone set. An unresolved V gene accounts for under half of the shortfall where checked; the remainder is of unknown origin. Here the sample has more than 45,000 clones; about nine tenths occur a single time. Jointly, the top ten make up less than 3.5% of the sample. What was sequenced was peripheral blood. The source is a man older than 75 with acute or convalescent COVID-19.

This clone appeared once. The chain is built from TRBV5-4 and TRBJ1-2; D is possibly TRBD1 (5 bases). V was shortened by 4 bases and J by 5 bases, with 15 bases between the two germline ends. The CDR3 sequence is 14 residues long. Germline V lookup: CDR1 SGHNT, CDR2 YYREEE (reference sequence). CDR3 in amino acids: CASSPPGGFYGYTF. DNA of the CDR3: TGTGCCAGCAGCCCGCCGGGGGGGTTTTATGGCTACACCTTC.

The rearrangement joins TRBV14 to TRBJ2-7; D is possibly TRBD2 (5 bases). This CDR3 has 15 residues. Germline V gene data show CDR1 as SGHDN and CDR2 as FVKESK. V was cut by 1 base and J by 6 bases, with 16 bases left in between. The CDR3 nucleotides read TGTGCCAGCAGCCAAGTTGGTGTAGCGATGGTCGAGCAGTACTTC. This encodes CASSQVGVAMVEQYF.

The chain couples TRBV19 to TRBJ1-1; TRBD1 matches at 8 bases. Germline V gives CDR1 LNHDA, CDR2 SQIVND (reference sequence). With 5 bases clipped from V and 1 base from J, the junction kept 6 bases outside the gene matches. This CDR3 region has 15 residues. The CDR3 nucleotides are TGTGCCAGTAGTCCCGGACAGGGTGGGAACACTGAAGCTTTCTTT. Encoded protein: CASSPGQGGNTEAFF.

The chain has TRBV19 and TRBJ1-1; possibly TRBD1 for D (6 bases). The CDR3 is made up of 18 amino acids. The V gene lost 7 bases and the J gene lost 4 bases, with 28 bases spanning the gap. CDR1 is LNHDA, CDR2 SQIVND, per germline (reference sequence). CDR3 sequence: CASIQRLRGSLSSTEAFF. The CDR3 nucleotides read TGTGCCAGTATCCAGAGGCTAAGGGGGTCCCTTTCCAGCACTGAAGCTTTCTTT.

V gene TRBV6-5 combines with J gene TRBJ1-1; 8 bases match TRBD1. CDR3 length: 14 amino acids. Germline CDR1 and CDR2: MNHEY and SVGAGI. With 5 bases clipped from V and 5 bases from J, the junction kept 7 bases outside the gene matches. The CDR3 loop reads CASSTGQGPTEAFF. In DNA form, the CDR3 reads TGTGCCAGCAGTACCGGACAGGGCCCAACTGAAGCTTTCTTT.

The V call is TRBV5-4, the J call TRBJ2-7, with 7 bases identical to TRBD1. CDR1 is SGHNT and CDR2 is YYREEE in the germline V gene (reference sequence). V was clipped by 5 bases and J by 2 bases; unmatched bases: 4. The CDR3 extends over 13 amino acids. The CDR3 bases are TGTGCCAGCAGACGGGACAGCACCTACGAGCAGTACTTC. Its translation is CASRRDSTYEQYF.

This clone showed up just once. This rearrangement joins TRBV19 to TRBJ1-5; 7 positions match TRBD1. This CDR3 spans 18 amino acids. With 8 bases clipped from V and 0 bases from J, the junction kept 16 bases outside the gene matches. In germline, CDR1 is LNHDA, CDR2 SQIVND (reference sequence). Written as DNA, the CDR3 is TGTGCCAGTCGGCCCCGCCCAGACAGGGTGGGTAGCAATCAGCCCCAGCATTTT. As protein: CASRPRPDRVGSNQPQHF.

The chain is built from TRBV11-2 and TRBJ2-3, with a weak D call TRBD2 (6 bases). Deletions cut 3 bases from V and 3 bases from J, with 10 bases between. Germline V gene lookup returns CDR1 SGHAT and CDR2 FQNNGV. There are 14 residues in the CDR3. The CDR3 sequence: CASSFRTTTDTQYF. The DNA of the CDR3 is TGTGCCAGCAGCTTCAGGACTACGACAGATACGCAGTATTTT.

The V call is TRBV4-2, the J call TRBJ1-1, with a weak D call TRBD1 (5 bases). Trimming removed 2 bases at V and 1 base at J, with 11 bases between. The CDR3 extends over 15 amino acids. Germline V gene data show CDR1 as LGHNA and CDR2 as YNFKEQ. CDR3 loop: CASSQRGGANTEAFF. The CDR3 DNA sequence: TGTGCCAGCAGCCAACGGGGAGGGGCGAACACTGAAGCTTTCTTT.

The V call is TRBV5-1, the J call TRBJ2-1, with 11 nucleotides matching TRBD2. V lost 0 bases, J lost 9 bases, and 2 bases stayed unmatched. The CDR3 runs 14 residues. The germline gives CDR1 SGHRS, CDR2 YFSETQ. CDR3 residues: CASSLEGLAVEQFF. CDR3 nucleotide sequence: TGCGCCAGCAGCTTGGAGGGACTAGCGGTTGAGCAGTTCTTC.

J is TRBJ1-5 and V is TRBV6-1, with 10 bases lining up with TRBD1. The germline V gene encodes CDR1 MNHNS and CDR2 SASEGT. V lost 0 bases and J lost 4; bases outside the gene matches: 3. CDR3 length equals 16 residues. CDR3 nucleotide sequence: TGTGCCAGCAGTGAAGCGCGGACAGGGGGTAATCAGCCCCAGCATTTT. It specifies CASSEARTGGNQPQHF.

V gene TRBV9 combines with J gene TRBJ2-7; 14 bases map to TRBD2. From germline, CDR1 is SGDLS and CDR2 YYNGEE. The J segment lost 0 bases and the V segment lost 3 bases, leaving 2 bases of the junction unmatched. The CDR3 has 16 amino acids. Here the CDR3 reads CASSGGLAGASYEQYF. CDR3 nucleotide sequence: TGTGCCAGCAGCGGGGGACTAGCGGGGGCCTCCTACGAGCAGTACTTC.

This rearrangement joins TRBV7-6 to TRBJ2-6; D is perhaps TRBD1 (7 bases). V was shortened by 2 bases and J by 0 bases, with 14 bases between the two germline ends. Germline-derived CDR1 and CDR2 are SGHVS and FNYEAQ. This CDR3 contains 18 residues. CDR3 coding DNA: TGTGCCAGCAGCTTAACCCTGCAGGGGGGCTCTGGGGCCAACGTCCTGACTTTC. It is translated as CASSLTLQGGSGANVLTF.